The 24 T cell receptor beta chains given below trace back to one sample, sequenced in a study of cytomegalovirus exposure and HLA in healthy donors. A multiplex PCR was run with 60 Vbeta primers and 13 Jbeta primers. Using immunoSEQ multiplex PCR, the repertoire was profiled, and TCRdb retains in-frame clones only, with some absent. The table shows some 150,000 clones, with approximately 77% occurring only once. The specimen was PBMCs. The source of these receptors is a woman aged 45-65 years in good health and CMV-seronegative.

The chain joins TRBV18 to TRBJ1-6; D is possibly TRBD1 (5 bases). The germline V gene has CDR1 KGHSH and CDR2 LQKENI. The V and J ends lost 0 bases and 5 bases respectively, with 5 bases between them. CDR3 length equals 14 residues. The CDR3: CASSPPGDNSPLHF. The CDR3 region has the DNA TGTGCCAGCTCACCACCAGGGGATAATTCACCCCTCCACTTT.

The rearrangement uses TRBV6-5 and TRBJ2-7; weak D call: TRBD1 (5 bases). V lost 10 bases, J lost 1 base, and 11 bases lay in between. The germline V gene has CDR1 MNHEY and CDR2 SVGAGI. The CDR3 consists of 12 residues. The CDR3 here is CATSAGSYEQYF. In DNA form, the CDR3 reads TGTGCCACCTCTGCAGGGTCCTACGAGCAGTACTTC.

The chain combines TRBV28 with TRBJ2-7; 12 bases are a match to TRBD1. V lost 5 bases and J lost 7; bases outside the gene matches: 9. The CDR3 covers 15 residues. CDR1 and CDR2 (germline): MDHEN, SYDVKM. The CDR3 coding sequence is TGTGCCAGCAGTCCGCGGGACAGGGGGCAGCGGGAGCAGTACTTC. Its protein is CASSPRDRGQREQYF.

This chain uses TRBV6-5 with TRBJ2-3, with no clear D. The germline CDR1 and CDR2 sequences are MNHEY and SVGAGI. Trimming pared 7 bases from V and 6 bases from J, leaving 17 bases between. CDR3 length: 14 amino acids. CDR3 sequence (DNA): TGTGCCAGCATCGGCCCCGACATGTCCGATACGCAGTATTTT. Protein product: CASIGPDMSDTQYF.

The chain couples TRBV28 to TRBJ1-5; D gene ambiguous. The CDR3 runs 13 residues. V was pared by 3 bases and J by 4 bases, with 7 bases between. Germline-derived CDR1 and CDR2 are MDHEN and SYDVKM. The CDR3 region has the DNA TGTGCCAGCAGTTTGCGGGTGAATCAGCCCCAGCATTTT. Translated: CASSLRVNQPQHF.

CDR3 amino acids: CASSLGGGIANYGYTF. CDR3 sequence (DNA): TGTGCCAGCAGCTTAGGTGGGGGGATAGCTAACTATGGCTACACCTTC. The rearrangement links TRBV7-9 to TRBJ1-2, with a possible D match to TRBD1 (5 bases). CDR3 length: 16 amino acids. With 1 base removed from V and 0 bases from J, the gap between germline ends came to 12 bases. Germline V CDR1 and CDR2: SEHNR, FQNEAQ (reference sequence).

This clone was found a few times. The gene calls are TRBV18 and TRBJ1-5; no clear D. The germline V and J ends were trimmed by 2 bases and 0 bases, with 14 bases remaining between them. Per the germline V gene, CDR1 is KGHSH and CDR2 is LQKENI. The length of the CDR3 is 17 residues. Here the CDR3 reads CASSPGLRTLSNQPQHF. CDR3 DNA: TGTGCCAGCTCACCAGGCTTAAGAACCCTTAGCAATCAGCCCCAGCATTTT.

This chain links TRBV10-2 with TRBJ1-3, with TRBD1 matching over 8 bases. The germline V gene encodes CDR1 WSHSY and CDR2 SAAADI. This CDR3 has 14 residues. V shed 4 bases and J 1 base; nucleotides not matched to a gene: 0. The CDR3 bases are TGCGCCAGCAGTGGGACAGGGTCTGGAAACACCATATATTTT. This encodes CASSGTGSGNTIYF.

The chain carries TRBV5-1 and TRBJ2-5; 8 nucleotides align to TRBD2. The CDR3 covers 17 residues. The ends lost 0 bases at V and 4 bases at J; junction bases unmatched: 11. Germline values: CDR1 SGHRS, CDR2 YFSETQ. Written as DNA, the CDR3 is TGCGCCAGCAGCTTGGTGTATAGTAGCGGGGAGGTAGAGACCCAGTACTTC. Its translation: CASSLVYSSGEVETQYF.

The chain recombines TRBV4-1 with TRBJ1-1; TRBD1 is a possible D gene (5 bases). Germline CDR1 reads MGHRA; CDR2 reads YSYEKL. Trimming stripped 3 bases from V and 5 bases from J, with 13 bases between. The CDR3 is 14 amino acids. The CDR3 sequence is CASSHPGRGTEAFF. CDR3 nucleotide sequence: TGCGCCAGCAGCCATCCAGGGCGAGGAACTGAAGCTTTCTTT.

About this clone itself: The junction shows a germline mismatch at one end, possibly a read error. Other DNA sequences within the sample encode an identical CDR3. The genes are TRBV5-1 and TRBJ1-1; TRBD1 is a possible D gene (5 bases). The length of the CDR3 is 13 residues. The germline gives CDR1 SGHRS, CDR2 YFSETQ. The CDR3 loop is CASSRGGNTEAFF. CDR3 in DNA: TGCGCCAGCAGCCGCGGGGGGAACACTGAAGCCTTCTTT.

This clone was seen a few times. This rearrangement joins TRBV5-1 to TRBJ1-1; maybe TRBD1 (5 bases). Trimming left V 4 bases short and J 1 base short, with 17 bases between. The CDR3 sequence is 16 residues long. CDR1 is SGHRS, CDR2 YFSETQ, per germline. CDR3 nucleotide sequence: TGCGCCAGCAGCCTCTCCCCAGGAGGGACGAACACTGAAGCTTTCTTT. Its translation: CASSLSPGGTNTEAFF.

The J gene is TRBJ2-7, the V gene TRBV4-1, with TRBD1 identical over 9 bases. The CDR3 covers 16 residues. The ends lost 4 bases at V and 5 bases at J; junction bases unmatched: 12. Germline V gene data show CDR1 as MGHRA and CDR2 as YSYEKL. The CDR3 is CASSLLLGTGSHEQYF. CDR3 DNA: TGCGCCAGCAGCCTCCTCCTGGGGACAGGGAGCCACGAGCAGTACTTC.

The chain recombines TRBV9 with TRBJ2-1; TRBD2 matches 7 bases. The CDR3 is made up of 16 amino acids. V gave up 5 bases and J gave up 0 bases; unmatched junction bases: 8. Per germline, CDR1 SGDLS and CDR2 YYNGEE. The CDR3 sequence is CASRDSGQSSYNEQFF. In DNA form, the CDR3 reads TGTGCCAGCAGGGATAGCGGGCAGAGCTCCTACAATGAGCAGTTCTTC.

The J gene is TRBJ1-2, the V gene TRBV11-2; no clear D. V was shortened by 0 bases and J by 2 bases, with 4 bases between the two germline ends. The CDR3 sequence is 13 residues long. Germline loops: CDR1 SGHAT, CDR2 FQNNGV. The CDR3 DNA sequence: TGTGCCAGCAGCTTAGATCAAAACTATGGCTACACCTTC. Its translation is CASSLDQNYGYTF.

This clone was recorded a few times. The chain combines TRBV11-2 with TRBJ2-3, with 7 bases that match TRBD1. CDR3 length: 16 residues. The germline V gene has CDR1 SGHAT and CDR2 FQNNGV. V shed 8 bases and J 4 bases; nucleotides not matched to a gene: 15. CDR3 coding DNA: TGTGCCAGCTCGCGCACTGAGGCAGGGGGAGCAGATACGCAGTATTTT. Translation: CASSRTEAGGADTQYF.

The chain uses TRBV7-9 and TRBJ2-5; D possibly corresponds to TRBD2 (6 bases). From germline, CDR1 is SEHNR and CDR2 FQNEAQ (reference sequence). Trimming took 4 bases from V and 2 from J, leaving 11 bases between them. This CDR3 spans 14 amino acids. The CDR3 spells CASSSLGGQETQYF. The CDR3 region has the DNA TGTGCCAGCAGCTCCCTCGGGGGTCAAGAGACCCAGTACTTC.

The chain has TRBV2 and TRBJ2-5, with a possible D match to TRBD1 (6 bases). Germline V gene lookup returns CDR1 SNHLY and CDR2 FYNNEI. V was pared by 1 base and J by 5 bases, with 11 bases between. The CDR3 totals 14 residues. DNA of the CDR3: TGTGCCAGCAGTGAAGACAGGGCTTTGGAGACCCAGTACTTC. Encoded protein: CASSEDRALETQYF. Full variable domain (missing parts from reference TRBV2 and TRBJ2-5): EPEVTQTPSHQVTQMGQEVILRCVPISNHLYFYWYRQILGQKVEFLVSFYNNEISEKSEIFDDQFSVERPDGSNFTLKIRSTKLEDSAMYFCASSEDRALETQYFGPGTRLLVL.

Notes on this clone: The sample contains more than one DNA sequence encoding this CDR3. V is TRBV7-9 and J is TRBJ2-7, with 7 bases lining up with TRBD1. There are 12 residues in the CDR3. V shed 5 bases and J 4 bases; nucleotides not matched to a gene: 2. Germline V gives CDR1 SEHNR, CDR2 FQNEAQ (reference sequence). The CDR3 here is CASSQTGYEQYF. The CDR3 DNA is TGTGCCAGCAGCCAGACAGGGTACGAGCAGTACTTC. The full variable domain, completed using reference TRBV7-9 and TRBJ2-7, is DTGVSQNPRHKITKRGQNVTFRCDPISEHNRLYWYRQTLGQGPEFLTYFQNEAQLEKSRLLSDRFSAERPKGSFSTLEIQRTEQGDSAMYLCASSQTGYEQYFGPGTRLTVT.

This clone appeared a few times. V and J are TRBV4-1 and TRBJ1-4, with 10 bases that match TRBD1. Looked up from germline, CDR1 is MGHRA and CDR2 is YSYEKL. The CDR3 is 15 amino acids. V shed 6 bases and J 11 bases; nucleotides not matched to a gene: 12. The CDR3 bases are TGCGCCAGCAGGCAAACCGGGACAGGGGTGGAGAAACTGTTTTTT. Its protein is CASRQTGTGVEKLFF.

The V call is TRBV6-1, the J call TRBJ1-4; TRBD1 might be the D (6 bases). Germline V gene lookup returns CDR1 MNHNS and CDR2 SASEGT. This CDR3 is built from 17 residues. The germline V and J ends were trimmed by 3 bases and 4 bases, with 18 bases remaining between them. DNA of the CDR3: TGTGCCAGCAGTGAGGAGAGGAGAAGGGGGTTTAATGAAAAACTGTTTTTT. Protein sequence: CASSEERRRGFNEKLFF.

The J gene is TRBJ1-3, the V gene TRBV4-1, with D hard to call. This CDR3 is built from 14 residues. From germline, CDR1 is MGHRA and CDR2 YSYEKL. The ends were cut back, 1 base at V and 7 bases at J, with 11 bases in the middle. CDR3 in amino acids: CASSQGAGMNTIYF. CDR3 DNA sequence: TGCGCCAGCAGCCAAGGAGCGGGGATGAACACCATATATTTT.

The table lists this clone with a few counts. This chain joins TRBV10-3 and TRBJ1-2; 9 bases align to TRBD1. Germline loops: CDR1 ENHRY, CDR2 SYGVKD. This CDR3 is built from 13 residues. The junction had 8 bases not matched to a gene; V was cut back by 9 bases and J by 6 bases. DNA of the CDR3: TGTGCCATTGGGACAGGGCGATTGGATGGCTACACCTTC. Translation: CAIGTGRLDGYTF.

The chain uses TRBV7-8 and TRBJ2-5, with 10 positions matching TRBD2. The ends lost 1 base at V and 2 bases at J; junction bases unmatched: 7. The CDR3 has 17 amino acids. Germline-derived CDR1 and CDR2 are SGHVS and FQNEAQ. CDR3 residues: CASSLELAGRGQETQYF. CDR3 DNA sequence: TGTGCCAGCAGCTTAGAACTAGCGGGGCGAGGGCAAGAGACCCAGTACTTC.